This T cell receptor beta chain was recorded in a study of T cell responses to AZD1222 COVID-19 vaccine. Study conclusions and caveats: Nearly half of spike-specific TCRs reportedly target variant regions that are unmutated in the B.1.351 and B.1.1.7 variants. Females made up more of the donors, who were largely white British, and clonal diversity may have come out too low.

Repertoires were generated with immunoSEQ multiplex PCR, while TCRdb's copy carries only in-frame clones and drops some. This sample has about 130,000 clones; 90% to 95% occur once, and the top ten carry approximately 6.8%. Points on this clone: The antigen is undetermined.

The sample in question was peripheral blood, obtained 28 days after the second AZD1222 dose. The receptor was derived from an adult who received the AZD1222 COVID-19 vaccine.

The CDR3 is CAVTQGDGRNTIYF. In nucleotides, the CDR3 is TGTGCCGTCACTCAGGGGGACGGTCGGAACACCATATATTTT. The gene calls are TRBV10-3 and TRBJ1-3; 7 bases agree with TRBD1. CDR3 length: 14 amino acids. Germline values: CDR1 ENHRY, CDR2 SYGVKD. V was clipped by 11 bases and J by 7 bases; unmatched bases: 14.